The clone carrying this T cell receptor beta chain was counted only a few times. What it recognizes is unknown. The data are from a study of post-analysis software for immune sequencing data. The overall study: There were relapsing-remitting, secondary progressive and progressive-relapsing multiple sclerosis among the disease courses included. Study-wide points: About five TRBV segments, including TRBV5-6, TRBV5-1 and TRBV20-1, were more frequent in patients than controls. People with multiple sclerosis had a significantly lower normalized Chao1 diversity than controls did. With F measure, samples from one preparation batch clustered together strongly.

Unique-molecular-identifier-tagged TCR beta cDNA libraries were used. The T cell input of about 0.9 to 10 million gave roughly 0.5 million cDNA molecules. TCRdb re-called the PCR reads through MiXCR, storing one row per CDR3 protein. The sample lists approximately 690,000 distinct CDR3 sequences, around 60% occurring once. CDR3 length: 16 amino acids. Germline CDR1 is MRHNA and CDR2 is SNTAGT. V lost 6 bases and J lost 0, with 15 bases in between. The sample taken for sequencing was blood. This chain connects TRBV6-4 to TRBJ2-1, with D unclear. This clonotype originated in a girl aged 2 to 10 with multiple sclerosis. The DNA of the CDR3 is TGTGCCAGCAGCCCTGCGAAAACAAGCTCCTACAATGAGCAGTTCTTC. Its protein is CASSPAKTSSYNEQFF.